What follows describes a single TCR beta chain. The sample originates from a study of blood T cell repertoires in COVID-19. Trimming removed 5 bases from V and 10 bases from J; junction bases left unmatched: 11. This CDR3 spans 15 amino acids. Germline V gene data show CDR1 as SGHTA and CDR2 as FQGNSA. Individuals aged about 18 to 100 years were recruited from 24 US areas. Participant reports of clinical history set cohort assignment. Original data processing: Estimated nucleated cell counts came from reference gene primer amplification. Assay used: immunoSEQ multiplex PCR; TCRdb lists only in-frame clones, some missing. D and trimming come from the DNA, and the V and J calls and clone size come from that table. Found here are a few hundred thousand clones, about nine tenths of them singletons; the top ten hold 1%.

The TCR was taken from a woman aged 30 to 39 who had been exposed to COVID-19. This chain links TRBV7-2 with TRBJ2-1; 10 bases line up with TRBD2. The source material was PBMCs or T cells enriched from blood (not recorded which). The CDR3 region has the DNA TGTGCCAGCAGCCCAGGACTAGCGGTCTTAGGAGAGCAGTTCTTC. Its translation is CASSPGLAVLGEQFF.